This T cell receptor beta chain came from a study of OX40 agonist ivuxolimab in advanced cancers. Background on the study: Each patient was given ivuxolimab into a vein every 2 weeks, at 0.01 to 10 mg/kg. Patients treated during dose escalation were battling hepatocellular carcinoma, melanoma, renal cell or head and neck cancer. Points from the study as a whole: Antigen specificity was not determined for the expanded peripheral T cells.

Some clones are missing from TCRdb's copy, which holds only in-frame ones; the method was immunoSEQ multiplex PCR. The sample includes about 130,000 clones, 85% to 95% of them seen just once. The CDR3 loop spans 15 amino acids. Trimming cost V 2 bases and J 2 bases, with 13 bases left between them. Germline CDR1 MNHEY, CDR2 SMNVEV (reference sequence). Turning to this clone: Antigen: not known.

Sequencing used CD4+ or CD8+ T cells sorted from blood, obtained in a trial of the OX40 agonist ivuxolimab. This clonotype was sampled from an adult with an advanced solid tumor such as melanoma, head and neck, liver or kidney cancer. The V call is TRBV27, the J call TRBJ2-7; perhaps D is TRBD1 or TRBD2 (5 bases each). CDR3 residues: CASSLRDLGTYEQYF. Written as DNA, the CDR3 is TGTGCCAGCAGTTTAAGGGACCTGGGGACCTACGAGCAGTACTTC.